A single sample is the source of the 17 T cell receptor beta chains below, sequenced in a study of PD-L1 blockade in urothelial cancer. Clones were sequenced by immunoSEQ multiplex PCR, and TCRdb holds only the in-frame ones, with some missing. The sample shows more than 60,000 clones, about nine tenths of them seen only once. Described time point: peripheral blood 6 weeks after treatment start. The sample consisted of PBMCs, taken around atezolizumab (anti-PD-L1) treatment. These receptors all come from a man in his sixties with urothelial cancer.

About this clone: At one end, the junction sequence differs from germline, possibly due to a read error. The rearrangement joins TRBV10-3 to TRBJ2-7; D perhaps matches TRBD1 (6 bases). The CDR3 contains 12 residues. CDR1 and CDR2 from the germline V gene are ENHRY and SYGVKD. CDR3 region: CAISESRQGRRF. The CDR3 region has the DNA TGTGCCATCAGTGAGTCCAGGCAGGGGAGACGCTTC.

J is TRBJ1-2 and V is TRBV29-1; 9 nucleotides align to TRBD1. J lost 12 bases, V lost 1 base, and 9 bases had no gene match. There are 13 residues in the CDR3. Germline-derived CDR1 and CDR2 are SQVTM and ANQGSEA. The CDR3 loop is CSVEATGGAGNTF. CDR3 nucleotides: TGCAGCGTTGAAGCCACAGGGGGCGCGGGAAACACCTTC.

The CDR3 sequence: CASSTLLGQGGYNEQFF. The CDR3 coding sequence is TGTGCCAGCAGTACCCTCCTGGGACAGGGAGGTTACAATGAGCAGTTCTTC. The chain is built from TRBV27 and TRBJ2-1, with 9 bases lining up with TRBD1. The CDR3 contains 17 residues. V was pared by 5 bases and J by 4 bases, with 12 bases of the junction left unmatched. Germline lookup yields CDR1 MNHEY and CDR2 SMNVEV (reference sequence).

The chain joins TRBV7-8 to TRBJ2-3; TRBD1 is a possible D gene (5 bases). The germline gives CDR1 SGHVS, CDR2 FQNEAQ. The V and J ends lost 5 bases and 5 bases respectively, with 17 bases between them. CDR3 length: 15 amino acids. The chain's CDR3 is CASSPRENVIDTQYF. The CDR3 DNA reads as TGTGCCAGCAGCCCCAGGGAAAACGTTATAGATACGCAGTATTTT.

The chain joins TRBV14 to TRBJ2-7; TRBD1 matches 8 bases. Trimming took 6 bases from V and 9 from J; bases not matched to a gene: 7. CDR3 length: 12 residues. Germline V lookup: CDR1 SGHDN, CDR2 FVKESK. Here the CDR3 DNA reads TGTGCCAGCAGTGGACAGGGTCGGGTGCAGTACTTC. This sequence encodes CASSGQGRVQYF.

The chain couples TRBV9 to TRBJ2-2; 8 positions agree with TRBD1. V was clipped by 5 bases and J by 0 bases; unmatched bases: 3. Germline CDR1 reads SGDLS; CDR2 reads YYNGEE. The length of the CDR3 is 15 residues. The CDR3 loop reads CASRQGAANTGELFF. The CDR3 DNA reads TGTGCCAGCAGGCAGGGGGCCGCGAACACCGGGGAGCTGTTTTTT.

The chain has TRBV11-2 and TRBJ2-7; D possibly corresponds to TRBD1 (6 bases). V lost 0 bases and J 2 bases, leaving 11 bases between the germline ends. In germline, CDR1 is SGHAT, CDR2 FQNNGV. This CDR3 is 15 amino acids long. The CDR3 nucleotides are TGTGCCAGCAGCTTAGAGGCAGGGGTTACCTACGAGCAGTACTTC. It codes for CASSLEAGVTYEQYF.

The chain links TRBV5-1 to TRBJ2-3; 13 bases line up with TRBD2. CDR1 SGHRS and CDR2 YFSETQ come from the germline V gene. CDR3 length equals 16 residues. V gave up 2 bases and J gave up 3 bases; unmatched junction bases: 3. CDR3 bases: TGCGCCAGCAGCTTCGGACTAGCGGGGGAAACAGATACGCAGTATTTT. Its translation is CASSFGLAGETDTQYF.

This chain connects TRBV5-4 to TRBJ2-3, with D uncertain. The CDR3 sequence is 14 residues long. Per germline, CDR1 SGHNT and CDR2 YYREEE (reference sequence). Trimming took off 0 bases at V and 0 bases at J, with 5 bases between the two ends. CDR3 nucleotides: TGTGCCAGCAGCTTGGCCTTCAGCACAGATACGCAGTATTTT. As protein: CASSLAFSTDTQYF.

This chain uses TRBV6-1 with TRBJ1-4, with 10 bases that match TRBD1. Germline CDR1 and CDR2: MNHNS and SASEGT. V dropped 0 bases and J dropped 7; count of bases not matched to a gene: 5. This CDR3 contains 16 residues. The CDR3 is CASSEAGTGVFEKLFF. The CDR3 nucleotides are TGTGCCAGCAGTGAAGCCGGGACAGGGGTTTTTGAAAAACTGTTTTTT.

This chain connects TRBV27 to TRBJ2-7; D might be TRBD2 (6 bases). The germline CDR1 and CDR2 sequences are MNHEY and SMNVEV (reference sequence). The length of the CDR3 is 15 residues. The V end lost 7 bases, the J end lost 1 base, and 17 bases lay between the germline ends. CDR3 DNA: TGTGCCAGCACCACCGCCGGGGGTACATCCTACGAGCAGTACTTC. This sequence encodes CASTTAGGTSYEQYF.

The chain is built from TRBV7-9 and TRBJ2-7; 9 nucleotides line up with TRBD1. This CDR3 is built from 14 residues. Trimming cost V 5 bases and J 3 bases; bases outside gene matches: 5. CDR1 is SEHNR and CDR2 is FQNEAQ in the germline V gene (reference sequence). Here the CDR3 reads CASSPRDRVYEQYF. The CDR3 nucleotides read TGTGCCAGCAGCCCCCGGGACAGGGTCTACGAGCAGTACTTC.

For the CDR3, the DNA is TGCGCCAGCAGCCACCGTCCCGGGACAGGGAACAATCAGCCCCAGCATTTT. Its translation: CASSHRPGTGNNQPQHF. The chain uses TRBV4-1 and TRBJ1-5; 9 bases are shared with TRBD1. Per the germline V gene, CDR1 is MGHRA and CDR2 is YSYEKL. The junction had 9 bases not matched to a gene; V was cut back by 3 bases and J by 3 bases. This CDR3 is 17 amino acids long.

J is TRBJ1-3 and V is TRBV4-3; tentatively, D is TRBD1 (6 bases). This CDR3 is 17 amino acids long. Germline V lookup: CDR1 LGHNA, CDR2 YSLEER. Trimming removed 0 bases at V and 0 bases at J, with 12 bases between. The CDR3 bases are TGCGCCAGCAGCCAAGAACCACTAGGGGGCTCTGGAAACACCATATATTTT. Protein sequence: CASSQEPLGGSGNTIYF.

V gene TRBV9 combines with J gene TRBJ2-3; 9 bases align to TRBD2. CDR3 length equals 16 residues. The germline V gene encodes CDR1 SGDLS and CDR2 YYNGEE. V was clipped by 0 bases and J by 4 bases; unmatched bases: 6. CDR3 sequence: CASSVGAGGPSDTQYF. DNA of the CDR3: TGTGCCAGCAGCGTAGGGGCGGGGGGGCCTTCAGATACGCAGTATTTT.

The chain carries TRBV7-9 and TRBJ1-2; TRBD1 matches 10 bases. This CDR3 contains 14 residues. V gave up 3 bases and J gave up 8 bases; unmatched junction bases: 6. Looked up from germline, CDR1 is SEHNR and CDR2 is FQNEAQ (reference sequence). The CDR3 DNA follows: TGTGCCAGCAGCTTTTCTAGGGACAGGGGCGGCTACACCTTC. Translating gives CASSFSRDRGGYTF. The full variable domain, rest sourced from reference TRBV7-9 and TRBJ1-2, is DTGVSQNPRHKITKRGQNVTFRCDPISEHNRLYWYRQTLGQGPEFLTYFQNEAQLEKSRLLSDRFSAERPKGSFSTLEIQRTEQGDSAMYLCASSFSRDRGGYTFGSGTRLTVV.

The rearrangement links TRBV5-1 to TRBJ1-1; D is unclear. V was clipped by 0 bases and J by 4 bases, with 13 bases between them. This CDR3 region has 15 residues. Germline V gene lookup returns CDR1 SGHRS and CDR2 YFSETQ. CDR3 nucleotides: TGCGCCAGCAGCTTGGGCGCGGCCGTAGGCACTGAAGCTTTCTTT. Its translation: CASSLGAAVGTEAFF.